This TCR beta chain came from a study of metastatic and nonmetastatic thyroid tumors. Study in general: Repertoires from blood and tumor or nodule tissue of malignant and benign thyroid patients were compared.

This clone was observed a few times. No antigen is known for it. All patients were untreated before thyroid surgery. The germline CDR1 and CDR2 sequences are MNHEY and SMNVEV (reference sequence). The length of the CDR3 is 16 residues. V lost 5 bases and J lost 8; bases outside the gene matches: 7. Original processing notes: Researchers built a distant-metastasis classifier for papillary thyroid cancer that drew on CDR3 differences across clinicopathological groups. TCRdb reprocessed the PCR reads via MiXCR. The V and J calls and clone size are TCRdb's, not the authors'. The sample includes some 60,000 clones, just under 30% of them seen just once. Whole-study results and caveats: Benign nodules were reported to have significantly lower TCR beta diversity than malignant thyroid tumors, in blood and tumor.

The chain joins TRBV27 to TRBJ2-3; TRBD2 matches at 16 bases. This TCR derives from a female donor with papillary thyroid cancer or a benign thyroid nodule (not recorded which). Some clones in this sample may be carry-over from other donors' samples. Sequencing input: blood. CDR3 region: CASSQTGTSGGGTQYF. The DNA for the CDR3 is TGTGCCAGCAGTCAAACCGGGACTAGCGGGGGGGGTACGCAGTATTTT.